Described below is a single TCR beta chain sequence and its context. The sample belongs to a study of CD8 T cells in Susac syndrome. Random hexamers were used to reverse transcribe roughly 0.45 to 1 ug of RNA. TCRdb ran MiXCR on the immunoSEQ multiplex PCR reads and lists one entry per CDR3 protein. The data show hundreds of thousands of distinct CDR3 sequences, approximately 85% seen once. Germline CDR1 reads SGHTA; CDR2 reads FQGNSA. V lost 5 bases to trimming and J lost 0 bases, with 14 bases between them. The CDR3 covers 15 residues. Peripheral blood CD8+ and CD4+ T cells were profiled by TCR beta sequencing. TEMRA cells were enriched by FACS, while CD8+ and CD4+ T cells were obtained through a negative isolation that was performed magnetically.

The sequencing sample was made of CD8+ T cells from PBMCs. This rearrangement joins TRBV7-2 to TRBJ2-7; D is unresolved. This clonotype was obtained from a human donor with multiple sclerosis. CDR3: CASSPFRPGSYEQYF. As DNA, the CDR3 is TGTGCCAGCAGCCCCTTTCGGCCGGGCTCCTACGAGCAGTACTTC.